The 32 T cell receptor beta chains below come from one sample, sequenced in a study of CD4+ T cells in melanoma. TCRdb keeps only in-frame clones here, not all; method: immunoSEQ multiplex PCR. This repertoire shows more than 12,000 clones, roughly two thirds found once; its top ten account for about a sixth. Sequenced sample: cells from a culture (not recorded whether cultured in vitro). The receptors stem from a human donor with melanoma.

In nucleotides, the CDR3 is TGTGCCAGCACCACCGGGTCGGTCGGCTACACCTTC. As protein: CASTTGSVGYTF. The chain employs TRBV2 and TRBJ1-2, with D unresolved. The CDR3 length is 12 residues. Between the trimmed V and J ends, which lost 7 bases and 8 bases, there was a span of 14 bases. The germline CDR1 and CDR2 sequences are SNHLY and FYNNEI.

CDR3 nucleotide sequence: TGTGCCAGCAGCCACGGGACTAGCGGGGGGCCGGATACGCAGTATTTT. It encodes CASSHGTSGGPDTQYF. V gene TRBV14 combines with J gene TRBJ2-3; 15 bases fit TRBD2. With 3 bases clipped from V and 6 bases from J, the junction kept 4 bases outside the gene matches. CDR3 length equals 16 residues. Germline CDR1 reads SGHDN; CDR2 reads FVKESK.

This clone ranks as medium-sized (0.01 to 0.1%). The rearrangement joins TRBV6-4 to TRBJ2-7, with 12 bases fitting TRBD1. The CDR3 length is 13 residues. With V trimmed by 9 bases and J by 5 bases, 5 bases remained unmatched. Germline loops: CDR1 MRHNA, CDR2 SNTAGT. The CDR3 nucleotides read TGTGCCAGACCGGGACAGGGGGCCAACGAGCAGTACTTC. Translated: CARPGQGANEQYF.

This rearrangement joins TRBV10-2 to TRBJ2-5, with 10 bases that match TRBD2. V lost 10 bases to trimming and J lost 2 bases; unmatched junction nucleotides: 4. Germline-derived CDR1 and CDR2 are WSHSY and SAAADI. The CDR3 runs 13 residues. The CDR3 is CATRLAGQETQYF. The CDR3 nucleotides read TGCGCCACCCGACTAGCGGGTCAAGAGACCCAGTACTTC.

The chain uses TRBV12-5 and TRBJ1-2; D gene ambiguous. Trimming took off 4 bases at V and 8 bases at J, with 14 bases between the two ends. CDR3 size: 13 residues. Germline V gene lookup returns CDR1 LGHNT and CDR2 FRNRAP. The CDR3 coding sequence is TGTGCTAGTGGTTCGCCCACACGGGCGGGCTACACCTTC. It encodes CASGSPTRAGYTF.

This rearrangement joins TRBV4-2 to TRBJ1-1; D might be TRBD1 (5 bases). Trimming took 5 bases from V and 3 from J, leaving 13 bases between them. CDR3 length: 14 residues. CDR1 and CDR2 from the germline V gene are LGHNA and YNFKEQ. CDR3 loop: CASSLGVRYTEAFF. CDR3 nucleotide sequence: TGTGCCAGCAGCTTGGGGGTTAGGTACACTGAAGCTTTCTTT.

This clone was observed once. The rearrangement joins TRBV18 to TRBJ1-2, with D hard to call. The CDR3 is 12 amino acids. Germline CDR1 KGHSH, CDR2 LQKENI. The V and J ends lost 7 bases and 4 bases respectively, with 10 bases between them. CDR3 nucleotide sequence: TGTGCCAGCTTAACGGACGGCTATGGCTACACCTTC. As protein: CASLTDGYGYTF.

The rearrangement joins TRBV5-4 to TRBJ2-7; 9 bases map to TRBD1. This CDR3 is 15 amino acids long. CDR1 is SGHNT, CDR2 YYREEE, per germline (reference sequence). The J segment lost 6 bases and the V segment lost 2 bases, leaving 9 bases of the junction unmatched. CDR3: CASSLVVDRGPEQYF. CDR3 DNA sequence: TGTGCCAGCAGCTTAGTCGTGGACAGGGGTCCCGAGCAGTACTTC.

V is TRBV5-4 and J is TRBJ1-6, with a tentative D call TRBD1 (5 bases). The germline V gene has CDR1 SGHNT and CDR2 YYREEE (reference sequence). The V gene lost 4 bases and the J gene lost 6 bases, with 11 bases spanning the gap. This CDR3 has 14 amino acids. CDR3 protein: CASSSRGTNSPLHF. The CDR3, as DNA: TGTGCCAGCAGCAGTCGCGGGACTAATTCACCCCTCCACTTT. Based on the CDR3 plus reference TRBV5-4 and TRBJ1-6, the full variable domain is ETGVTQSPTHLIKTRGQQVTLRCSSQSGHNTVSWYQQALGQGPQFIFQYYREEENGRGNFPPRFSGLQFPNYSSELNVNALELDDSALYLCASSSRGTNSPLHFGNGTRLTVT.

This chain joins TRBV11-3 and TRBJ2-3, with unresolved D. From germline, CDR1 is SGHNT and CDR2 YENEEA. Trimming removed 3 bases at V and 0 bases at J, with 10 bases between. This CDR3 is 15 amino acids long. CDR3 sequence: CASSLGQASTDTQYF. In DNA form, the CDR3 reads TGTGCCAGCAGCTTGGGCCAGGCCAGCACAGATACGCAGTATTTT.

The rearrangement uses TRBV9 and TRBJ2-6; weak D call: TRBD1 (7 bases). V lost 3 bases and J 0 bases, leaving 22 bases between the germline ends. The CDR3 consists of 20 residues. CDR1 is SGDLS and CDR2 is YYNGEE in the germline V gene. CDR3 loop: CASSAPSNGRGDSGANVLTF. CDR3 sequence (DNA): TGTGCCAGCAGCGCCCCTTCGAATGGCAGGGGGGACTCTGGGGCCAACGTCCTGACTTTC.

This clone was counted only a few times. The rearrangement links TRBV9 to TRBJ1-2; unclear D gene. CDR3 size: 14 residues. V was cut by 4 bases and J by 1 base, with 11 bases left in between. The germline V gene encodes CDR1 SGDLS and CDR2 YYNGEE. DNA of the CDR3: TGTGCCAGCAGCCCACGCGAGCATAACTATGGCTACACCTTC. This codes for CASSPREHNYGYTF.

There are a few counts of this clone. The V and J genes are TRBV19 and TRBJ1-4; no reliable D call. V was shortened by 7 bases and J by 0 bases, with 12 bases between the two germline ends. There are 15 residues in the CDR3. Germline V lookup: CDR1 LNHDA, CDR2 SQIVND (reference sequence). In DNA form, the CDR3 reads TGTGCCAGTAAGAGAGAACCTGCAACTAATGAAAAACTGTTTTTT. Translating gives CASKREPATNEKLFF. Full variable domain (remainder filled in from reference TRBV19 and TRBJ1-4): DGGITQSPKYLFRKEGQNVTLSCEQNLNHDAMYWYRQDPGQGLRLIYYSQIVNDFQKGDIAEGYSVSREKKESFPLTVTSAQKNPTAFYLCASKREPATNEKLFFGSGTQLSVL.

V is TRBV27 and J is TRBJ2-1, with 9 bases lining up with TRBD1. This CDR3 region has 17 residues. CDR1 and CDR2 (germline): MNHEY, SMNVEV (reference sequence). Trimming removed 6 bases from V and 8 bases from J; junction bases left unmatched: 17. CDR3 DNA sequence: TGTGCCAGCAGGATTAGAAGCGGGACAGGGACGTTTTATGAGCAGTTCTTC. Encoded protein: CASRIRSGTGTFYEQFF.

A remark on this clone: It is likely a read error, because the conserved phenylalanine at the end of the CDR3 is missing. No DNA is shown, since the ends of the CDR3 on it are uncertain; the CDR3 is the one TCRdb lists. The V gene is TRBV21-1, the J gene TRBJ2-3; the D call TRBD2 from the table was never checked on the DNA. TRBV21-1 is a pseudogene. The CDR3 totals 10 residues, both ends included. This CDR3 is CASSDEEGRR.

V gene TRBV2 combines with J gene TRBJ2-1; D is perhaps TRBD2 (5 bases). Trimming removed 2 bases at V and 10 bases at J, with 15 bases between. Per germline, CDR1 SNHLY and CDR2 FYNNEI. The CDR3 runs to 14 residues. DNA of the CDR3: TGTGCCAGCAGTGAATCCCTAGCTCCTGGGGAGCAGTTCTTC. It specifies CASSESLAPGEQFF.

This sequence joins TRBV6-5 and TRBJ1-4, with TRBD1 identical over 9 bases. The CDR3 extends over 15 amino acids. The junction had 5 bases not matched to a gene; V was cut back by 6 bases and J by 3 bases. Germline loops: CDR1 MNHEY, CDR2 SVGAGI. CDR3 sequence (DNA): TGTGCCAGCAGACCGGGACAGGGCCCTAATGAAAAACTGTTTTTT. This codes for CASRPGQGPNEKLFF.

This chain uses TRBV18 with TRBJ1-5, with TRBD1 matching 7 bases. The V segment lost 0 bases and the J segment 1 base; nucleotides outside the gene matches: 6. Germline CDR1 KGHSH, CDR2 LQKENI. The CDR3 has 17 residues. In DNA, the CDR3 is TGTGCCAGCTCACCACCGAGGACAGGTAAAAGCAATCAGCCCCAGCATTTT. Translation gives CASSPPRTGKSNQPQHF.

This clone was counted a single time. J is TRBJ1-6 and V is TRBV6-4, with a weak D call TRBD1 (6 bases). The CDR3 spans 17 residues. From germline, CDR1 is MRHNA and CDR2 SNTAGT. V was pared by 0 bases and J by 9 bases, with 18 bases between. DNA for the CDR3: TGTGCCAGCAGTGACTCGATGAGGTACAGGGTGGGTTCACCCCTCCACTTT. This translates into CASSDSMRYRVGSPLHF.

This clone has more than one count but fewer than ten. V usage is TRBV7-9 and J usage is TRBJ1-1, with TRBD1 identical over 8 bases. The CDR3 sequence is 15 residues long. Germline V gene sequence: CDR1 SEHNR, CDR2 FQNEAQ (reference sequence). Germline trimming cut 4 bases from V and 0 bases from J; bases unmatched to any gene: 4. The CDR3 sequence: CASSSQGAMNTEAFF. In DNA form, the CDR3 reads TGTGCCAGCAGCTCTCAGGGGGCCATGAACACTGAAGCTTTCTTT.

This rearrangement joins TRBV29-1 to TRBJ2-1; D possibly uses TRBD1 or TRBD2 (6 bases each). Trimming took off 7 bases at V and 3 bases at J, with 22 bases between the two ends. The V gene's germline CDR1 is SQVTM and CDR2 ANQGSEA. The CDR3 loop spans 16 amino acids. The CDR3 loop reads CSGRLLPGAVYNEQFF. DNA of the CDR3: TGCAGCGGCCGCTTACTCCCGGGGGCCGTCTACAATGAGCAGTTCTTC.

The rearrangement joins TRBV6-1 to TRBJ1-2; no clear D gene. Deletions cut 4 bases from V and 8 bases from J, with 14 bases between. Per the germline V gene, CDR1 is MNHNS and CDR2 is SASEGT. This CDR3 has 13 residues. The CDR3 protein is CASSGFAGSGYTF. CDR3 DNA sequence: TGTGCCAGCAGTGGGTTTGCAGGTTCGGGCTACACCTTC.

This clone showed up just a few times. This chain connects TRBV30 to TRBJ2-6; unclear D gene. Germline CDR1 reads GTSNPN; CDR2 reads SVGIG (reference sequence). V lost 2 bases, J lost 2 bases, and 1 base lay in between. The CDR3 runs 12 residues. For the CDR3, the DNA is TGTGCCTGGAGTCCTGGGGCCAACGTCCTGACTTTC. Translating gives CAWSPGANVLTF.

The rearrangement uses TRBV6-5 and TRBJ1-1; a weak D match, TRBD1 (6 bases). Trimming stripped 6 bases from V and 5 bases from J, with 16 bases between. The germline V gene encodes CDR1 MNHEY and CDR2 SVGAGI. The length of the CDR3 is 14 residues. Here the CDR3 DNA reads TGTGCCAGCAGATTCGTGGGGGCGAGGACTGAAGCTTTCTTT. Translating gives CASRFVGARTEAFF.

This clone has only a few counts. The V gene is TRBV4-1, the J gene TRBJ1-2, with 9 bases fitting TRBD1. The CDR3 contains 16 residues. The V segment lost 1 base and the J segment 2 bases; nucleotides outside the gene matches: 5. CDR1 and CDR2 from the germline V gene are MGHRA and YSYEKL. The CDR3 loop reads CASSQVGTGRNYGYTF. DNA of the CDR3: TGCGCCAGCAGCCAAGTCGGGACAGGGAGGAACTATGGCTACACCTTC.

The rearrangement links TRBV25-1 to TRBJ2-7; D perhaps matches TRBD2 (6 bases). This CDR3 has 16 amino acids. Deletions cut 1 base from V and 0 bases from J, with 13 bases between. The germline V gene has CDR1 MGHDK and CDR2 SYGVNS. CDR3 in amino acids: CASSESGGGSSYEQYF. The CDR3 coding sequence is TGTGCCAGCAGTGAATCGGGCGGAGGGAGCTCCTACGAGCAGTACTTC.

The table lists this clone with a few counts. The chain joins TRBV7-9 to TRBJ2-7; D not resolved. The CDR3 has 11 amino acids. The ends were cut back, 5 bases at V and 5 bases at J, with 7 bases in the middle. Germline-derived CDR1 and CDR2 are SEHNR and FQNEAQ (reference sequence). In DNA, the CDR3 is TGTGCCAGCAGCAGACGGGACGAGCAGTACTTC. It encodes CASSRRDEQYF.

The chain has TRBV18 and TRBJ1-1; maybe TRBD1 (5 bases). The length of the CDR3 is 14 residues. Germline V gives CDR1 KGHSH, CDR2 LQKENI. V gave up 3 bases and J gave up 4 bases, with 12 bases separating them. The CDR3 sequence: CASSPHPGGTEAFF. The CDR3 DNA is TGTGCCAGCTCACCTCACCCGGGGGGCACTGAAGCTTTCTTT.

The J gene is TRBJ2-7, the V gene TRBV12-5; 7 positions match TRBD1. Germline V gene sequence: CDR1 LGHNT, CDR2 FRNRAP. J was trimmed by 5 bases and V by 6 bases; bases with no gene match: 13. The length of the CDR3 is 15 residues. CDR3 nucleotide sequence: TGTGCTAGTGGCCAGAGAACAGGGGCCAGCGACGAGCAGTACTTC. Protein: CASGQRTGASDEQYF.

The chain is built from TRBV11-2 and TRBJ2-1; D not resolved. The CDR3 loop spans 15 amino acids. The germline V gene has CDR1 SGHAT and CDR2 FQNNGV. Trimming left V 3 bases short and J 6 bases short, with 15 bases between. The CDR3 protein is CASSFELGNSNEQFF. Written as DNA, the CDR3 is TGTGCCAGCAGCTTTGAGTTAGGCAATAGCAATGAGCAGTTCTTC.

J is TRBJ2-3 and V is TRBV4-2, with TRBD2 identical over 8 bases. The CDR3 runs to 17 residues. Trimming took 8 bases from V and 3 from J; bases not matched to a gene: 16. CDR1 and CDR2 (germline): LGHNA, YNFKEQ. The CDR3 DNA reads as TGTGCCAGCGCCAGCAGGAGCGGGGGACGTGCTACAGATACGCAGTATTTT. Encoded protein: CASASRSGGRATDTQYF.

The chain is built from TRBV2 and TRBJ1-2; D remains ambiguous. V lost 2 bases and J lost 2, with 6 bases in between. The CDR3 spans 13 residues. In germline, CDR1 is SNHLY, CDR2 FYNNEI. This chain's CDR3 is CASSETLNYGYTF. DNA of the CDR3: TGTGCCAGCAGTGAAACACTAAACTATGGCTACACCTTC.